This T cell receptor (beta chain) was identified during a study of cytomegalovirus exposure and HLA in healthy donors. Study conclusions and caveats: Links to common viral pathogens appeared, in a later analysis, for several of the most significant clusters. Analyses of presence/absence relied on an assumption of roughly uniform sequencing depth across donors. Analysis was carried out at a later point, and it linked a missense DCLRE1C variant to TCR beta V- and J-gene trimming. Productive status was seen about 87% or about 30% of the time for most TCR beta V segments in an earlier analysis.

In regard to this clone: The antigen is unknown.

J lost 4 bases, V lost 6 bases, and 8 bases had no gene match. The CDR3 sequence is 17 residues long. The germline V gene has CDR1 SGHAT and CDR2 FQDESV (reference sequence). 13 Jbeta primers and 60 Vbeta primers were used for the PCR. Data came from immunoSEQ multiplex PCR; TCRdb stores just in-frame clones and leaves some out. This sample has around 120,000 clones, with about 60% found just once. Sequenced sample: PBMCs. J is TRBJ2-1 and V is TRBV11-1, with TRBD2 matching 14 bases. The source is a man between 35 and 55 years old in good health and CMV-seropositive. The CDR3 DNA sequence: TGTGCCAGCAGTCAGCGACTAGCGGGAGGGTCATACAATGAGCAGTTCTTC. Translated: CASSQRLAGGSYNEQFF. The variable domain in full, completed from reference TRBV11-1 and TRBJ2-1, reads EAEVAQSPRYKITEKSQAVAFWCDPISGHATLYWYRQILGQGPELLVQFQDESVVDDSQLPKDRFSAERLKGVDSTLKIQPAELGDSAMYLCASSQRLAGGSYNEQFFGPGTRLTVL.